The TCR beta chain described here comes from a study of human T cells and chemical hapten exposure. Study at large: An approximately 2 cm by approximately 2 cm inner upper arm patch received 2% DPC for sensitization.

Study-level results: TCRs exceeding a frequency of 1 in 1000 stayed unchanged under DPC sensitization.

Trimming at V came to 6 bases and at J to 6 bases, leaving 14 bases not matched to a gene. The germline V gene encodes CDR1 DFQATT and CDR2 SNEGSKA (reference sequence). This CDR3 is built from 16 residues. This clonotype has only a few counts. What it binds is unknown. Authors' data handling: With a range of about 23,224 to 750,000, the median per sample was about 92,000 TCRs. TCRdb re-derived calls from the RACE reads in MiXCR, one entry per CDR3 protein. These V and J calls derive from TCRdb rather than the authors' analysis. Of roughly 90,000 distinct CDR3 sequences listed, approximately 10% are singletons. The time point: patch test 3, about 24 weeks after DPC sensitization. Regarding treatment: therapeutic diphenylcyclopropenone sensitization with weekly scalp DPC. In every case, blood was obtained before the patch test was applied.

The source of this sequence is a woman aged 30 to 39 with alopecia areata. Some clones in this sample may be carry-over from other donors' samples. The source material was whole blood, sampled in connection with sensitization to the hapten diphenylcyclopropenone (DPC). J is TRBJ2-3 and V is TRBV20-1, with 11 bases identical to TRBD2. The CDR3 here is CSATPEPGLAVDTQYF. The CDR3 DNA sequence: TGCAGTGCCACACCTGAACCGGGACTAGCGGTGGATACGCAGTATTTT.